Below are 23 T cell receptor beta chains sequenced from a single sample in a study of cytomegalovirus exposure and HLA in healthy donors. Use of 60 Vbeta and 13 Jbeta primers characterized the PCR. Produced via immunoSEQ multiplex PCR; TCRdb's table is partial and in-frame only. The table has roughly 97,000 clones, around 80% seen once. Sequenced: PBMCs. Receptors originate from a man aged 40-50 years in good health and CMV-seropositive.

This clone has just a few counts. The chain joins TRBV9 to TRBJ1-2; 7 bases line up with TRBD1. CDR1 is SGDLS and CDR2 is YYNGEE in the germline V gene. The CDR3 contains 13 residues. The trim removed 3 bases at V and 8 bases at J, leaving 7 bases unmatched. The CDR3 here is CASSDRGRGGYTF. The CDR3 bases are TGTGCCAGCAGCGACAGGGGCCGGGGCGGCTACACCTTC.

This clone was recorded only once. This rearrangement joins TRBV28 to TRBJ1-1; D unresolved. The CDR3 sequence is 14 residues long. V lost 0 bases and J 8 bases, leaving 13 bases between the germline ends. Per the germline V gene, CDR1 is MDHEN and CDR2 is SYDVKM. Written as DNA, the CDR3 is TGTGCCAGCAGTTTATGGGGAGAAGGAGCCGAAGCTTTCTTT. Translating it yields CASSLWGEGAEAFF.

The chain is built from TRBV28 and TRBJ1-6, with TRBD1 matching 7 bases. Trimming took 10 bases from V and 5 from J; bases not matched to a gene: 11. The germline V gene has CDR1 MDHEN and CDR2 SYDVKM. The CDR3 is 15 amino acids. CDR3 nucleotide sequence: TGTGCCATACCAACAGGGGAAGATCATAATTCACCCCTCCACTTT. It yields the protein CAIPTGEDHNSPLHF.

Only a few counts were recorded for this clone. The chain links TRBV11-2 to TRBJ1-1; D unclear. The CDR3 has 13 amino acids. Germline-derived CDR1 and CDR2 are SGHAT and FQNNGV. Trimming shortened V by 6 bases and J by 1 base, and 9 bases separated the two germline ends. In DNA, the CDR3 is TGTGCCAGCAGTTATACACAGAACACTGAAGCTTTCTTT. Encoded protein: CASSYTQNTEAFF.

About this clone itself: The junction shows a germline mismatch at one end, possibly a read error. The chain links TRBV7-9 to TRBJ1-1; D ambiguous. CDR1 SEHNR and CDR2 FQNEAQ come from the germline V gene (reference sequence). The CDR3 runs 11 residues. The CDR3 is CSSTPDTEAFF. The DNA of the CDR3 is TGTTCCAGCACCCCCGACACTGAAGCTTTCTTT. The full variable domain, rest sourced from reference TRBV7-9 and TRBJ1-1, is DTGVSQNPRHKITKRGQNVTFRCDPISEHNRLYWYRQTLGQGPEFLTYFQNEAQLEKSRLLSDRFSAERPKGSFSTLEIQRTEQGDSAMYLCSSTPDTEAFFGQGTRLTVV.

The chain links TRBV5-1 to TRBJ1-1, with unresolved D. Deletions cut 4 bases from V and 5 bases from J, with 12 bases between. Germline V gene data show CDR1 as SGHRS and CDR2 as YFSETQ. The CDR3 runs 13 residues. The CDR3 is CASSLDPGTEAFF. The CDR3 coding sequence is TGCGCCAGCAGCCTAGACCCGGGGACTGAAGCTTTCTTT. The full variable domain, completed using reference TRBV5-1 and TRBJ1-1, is KAGVTQTPRYLIKTRGQQVTLSCSPISGHRSVSWYQQTPGQGLQFLFEYFSETQRNKGNFPGRFSGRQFSNSRSEMNVSTLELGDSALYLCASSLDPGTEAFFGQGTRLTVV.

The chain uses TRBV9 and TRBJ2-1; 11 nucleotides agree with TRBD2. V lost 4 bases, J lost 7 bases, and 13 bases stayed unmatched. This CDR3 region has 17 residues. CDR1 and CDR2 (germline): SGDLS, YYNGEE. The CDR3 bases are TGTGCCAGCAGCTTTGGACTAGCGGGCAACTGGGGGAATGAGCAGTTCTTC. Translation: CASSFGLAGNWGNEQFF.

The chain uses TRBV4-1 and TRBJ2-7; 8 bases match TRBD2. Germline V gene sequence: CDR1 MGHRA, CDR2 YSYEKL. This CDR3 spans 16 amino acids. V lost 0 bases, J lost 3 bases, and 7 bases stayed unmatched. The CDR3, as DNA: TGCGCCAGCAGCCAAGATGAGCGACTAGCGAGCTACGAGCAGTACTTC. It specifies CASSQDERLASYEQYF.

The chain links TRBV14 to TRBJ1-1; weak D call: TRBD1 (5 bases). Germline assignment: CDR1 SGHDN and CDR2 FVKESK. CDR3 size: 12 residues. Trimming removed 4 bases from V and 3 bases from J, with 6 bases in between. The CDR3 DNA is TGTGCCAGCAGCCGCAGGGACACTGAAGCTTTCTTT. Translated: CASSRRDTEAFF.

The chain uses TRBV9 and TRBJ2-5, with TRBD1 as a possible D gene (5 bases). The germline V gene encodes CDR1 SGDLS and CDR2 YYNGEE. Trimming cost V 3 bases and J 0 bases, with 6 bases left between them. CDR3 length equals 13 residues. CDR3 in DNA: TGTGCCAGCAGCGGGACAAACCAAGAGACCCAGTACTTC. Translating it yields CASSGTNQETQYF.

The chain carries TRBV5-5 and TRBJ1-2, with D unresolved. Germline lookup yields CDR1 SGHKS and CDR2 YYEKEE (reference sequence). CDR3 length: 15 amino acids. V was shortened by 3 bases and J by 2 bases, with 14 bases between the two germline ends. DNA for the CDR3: TGTGCCAGCAGCTGGAACCGCGGGAGAAACTATGGCTACACCTTC. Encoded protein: CASSWNRGRNYGYTF. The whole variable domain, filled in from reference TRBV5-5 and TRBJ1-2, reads DAGVTQSPTHLIKTRGQQVTLRCSPISGHKSVSWYQQVLGQGPQFIFQYYEKEERGRGNFPDRFSARQFPNYSSELNVNALLLGDSALYLCASSWNRGRNYGYTFGSGTRLTVV.

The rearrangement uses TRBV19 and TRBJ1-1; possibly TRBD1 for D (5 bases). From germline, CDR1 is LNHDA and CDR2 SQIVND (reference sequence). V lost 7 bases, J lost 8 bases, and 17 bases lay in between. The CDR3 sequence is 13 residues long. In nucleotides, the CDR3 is TGTGCCAGTACAGGGCTTGCTTATCTAGAAGCTTTCTTT. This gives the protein CASTGLAYLEAFF.

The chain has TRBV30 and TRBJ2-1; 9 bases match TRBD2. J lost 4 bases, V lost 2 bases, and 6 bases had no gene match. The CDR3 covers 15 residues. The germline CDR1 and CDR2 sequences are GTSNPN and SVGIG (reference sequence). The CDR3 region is CAWSQLAGPYNEQFF. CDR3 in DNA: TGTGCCTGGAGTCAGCTAGCGGGACCTTACAATGAGCAGTTCTTC.

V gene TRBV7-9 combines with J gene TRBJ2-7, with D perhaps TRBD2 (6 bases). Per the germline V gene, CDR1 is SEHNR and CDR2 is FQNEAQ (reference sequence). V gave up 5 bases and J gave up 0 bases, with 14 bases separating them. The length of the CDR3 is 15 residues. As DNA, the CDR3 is TGTGCCAGCAGCAGCGGACGGGAGAGCTCCTACGAGCAGTACTTC. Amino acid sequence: CASSSGRESSYEQYF.

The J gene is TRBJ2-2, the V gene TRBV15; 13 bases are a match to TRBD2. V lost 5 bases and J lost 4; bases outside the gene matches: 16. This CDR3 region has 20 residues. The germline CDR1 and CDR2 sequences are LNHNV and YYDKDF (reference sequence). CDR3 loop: CATSSLRDGTSGTLTGELFF. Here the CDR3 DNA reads TGTGCCACCAGCTCCCTCAGAGATGGGACTAGCGGGACGCTCACCGGGGAGCTGTTTTTT.

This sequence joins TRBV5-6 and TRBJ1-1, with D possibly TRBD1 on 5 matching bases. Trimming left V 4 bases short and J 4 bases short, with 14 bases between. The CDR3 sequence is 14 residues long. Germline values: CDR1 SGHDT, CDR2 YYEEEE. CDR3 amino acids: CASSAQGGFTEAFF. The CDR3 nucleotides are TGTGCCAGCAGCGCCCAGGGTGGTTTCACTGAAGCTTTCTTT.

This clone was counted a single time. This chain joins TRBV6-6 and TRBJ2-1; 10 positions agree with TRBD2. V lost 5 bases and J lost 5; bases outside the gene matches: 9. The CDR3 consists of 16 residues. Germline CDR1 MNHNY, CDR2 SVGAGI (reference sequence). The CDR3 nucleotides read TGTGCCAGCAGTCCCCCGGGACTAGCGACGGACAATGAGCAGTTCTTC. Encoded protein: CASSPPGLATDNEQFF.

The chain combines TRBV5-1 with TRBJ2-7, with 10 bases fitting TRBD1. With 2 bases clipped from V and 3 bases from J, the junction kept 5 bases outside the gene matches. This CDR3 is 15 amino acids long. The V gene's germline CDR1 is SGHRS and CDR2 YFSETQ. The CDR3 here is CASSFSDRGLYEQYF. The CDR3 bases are TGCGCCAGCAGCTTCTCCGACAGGGGGCTCTACGAGCAGTACTTC.

In nucleotides, the CDR3 is TGTGCCAGTATCCAGGGCCTTGAGCAGTTCTTC. Translated, it gives CASIQGLEQFF. The chain combines TRBV19 with TRBJ2-1; possible D gene TRBD1, 5 bases. Trimming took 7 bases from V and 9 from J, leaving 10 bases between them. This CDR3 region has 11 residues. Germline loops: CDR1 LNHDA, CDR2 SQIVND (reference sequence). The whole variable domain, filled in from reference TRBV19 and TRBJ2-1, reads DGGITQSPKYLFRKEGQNVTLSCEQNLNHDAMYWYRQDPGQGLRLIYYSQIVNDFQKGDIAEGYSVSREKKESFPLTVTSAQKNPTAFYLCASIQGLEQFFGPGTRLTVL.

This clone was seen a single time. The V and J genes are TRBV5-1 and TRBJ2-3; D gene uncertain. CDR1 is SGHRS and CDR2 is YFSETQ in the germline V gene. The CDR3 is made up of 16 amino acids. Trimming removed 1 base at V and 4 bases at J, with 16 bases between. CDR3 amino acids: CASSLPSSSEADTQYF. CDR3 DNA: TGCGCCAGCAGCTTGCCCTCTTCATCCGAGGCAGATACGCAGTATTTT.

CDR3 nucleotides: TGTGCCAGCAGCTTAGCTAGCGGGAGACACAATGAGCAGTTCTTC. This encodes CASSLASGRHNEQFF. The gene calls are TRBV7-9 and TRBJ2-1; 9 bases are a match to TRBD2. Trimming at V came to 0 bases and at J to 5 bases, leaving 2 bases not matched to a gene. Germline values: CDR1 SEHNR, CDR2 FQNEAQ (reference sequence). The CDR3 has 15 residues.

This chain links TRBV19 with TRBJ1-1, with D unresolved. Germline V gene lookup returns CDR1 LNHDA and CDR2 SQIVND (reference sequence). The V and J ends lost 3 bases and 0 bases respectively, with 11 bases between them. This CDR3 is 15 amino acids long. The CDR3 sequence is CASSIRSGVNTEAFF. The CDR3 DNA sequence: TGTGCCAGTAGTATCCGGTCCGGTGTGAACACTGAAGCTTTCTTT.

CDR3 nucleotides: TGCGCCAGCAGCCAAGGGGGTTCGGGGGGACAGGGGCACACAGATACGCAGTATTTT. This sequence encodes CASSQGGSGGQGHTDTQYF. This chain joins TRBV4-1 and TRBJ2-3, with 10 bases aligning to TRBD1. Germline trimming cut 1 base from V and 2 bases from J; bases unmatched to any gene: 12. There are 19 residues in the CDR3. The germline V gene has CDR1 MGHRA and CDR2 YSYEKL.